The clone carrying this T cell receptor (beta chain) came up a few times. Antigen unknown. This entry is derived from a study of CD8 T cells in ankylosing spondylitis. Study-level points and caveats: A motif of roughly eight highly homologous TCR beta variants was seen as apparently characteristic of ankylosing spondylitis blood.

Molecular-barcoded quantitative 5'-RACE produced these TCR beta libraries. TCRdb reprocessed the 5' RACE reads with MiXCR, giving one entry per CDR3 protein. The data contain a few hundred thousand distinct CDR3 sequences, 20% of them singletons. CDR1 is SGDLS and CDR2 is YYNGEE in the germline V gene. The CDR3 covers 13 residues. Trimming took off 0 bases at V and 1 base at J, with 4 bases between the two ends. This sequence was found in a male donor with ankylosing spondylitis or in good health (not recorded which). Sequencing was done on a sample of blood, either unsorted or a sorted T cell fraction (not recorded which). The chain recombines TRBV9 with TRBJ1-2; D call uncertain. The CDR3 loop reads CASSVVGNYGYTF. The CDR3 DNA follows: TGTGCCAGCAGCGTAGTGGGTAACTATGGCTACACCTTC.